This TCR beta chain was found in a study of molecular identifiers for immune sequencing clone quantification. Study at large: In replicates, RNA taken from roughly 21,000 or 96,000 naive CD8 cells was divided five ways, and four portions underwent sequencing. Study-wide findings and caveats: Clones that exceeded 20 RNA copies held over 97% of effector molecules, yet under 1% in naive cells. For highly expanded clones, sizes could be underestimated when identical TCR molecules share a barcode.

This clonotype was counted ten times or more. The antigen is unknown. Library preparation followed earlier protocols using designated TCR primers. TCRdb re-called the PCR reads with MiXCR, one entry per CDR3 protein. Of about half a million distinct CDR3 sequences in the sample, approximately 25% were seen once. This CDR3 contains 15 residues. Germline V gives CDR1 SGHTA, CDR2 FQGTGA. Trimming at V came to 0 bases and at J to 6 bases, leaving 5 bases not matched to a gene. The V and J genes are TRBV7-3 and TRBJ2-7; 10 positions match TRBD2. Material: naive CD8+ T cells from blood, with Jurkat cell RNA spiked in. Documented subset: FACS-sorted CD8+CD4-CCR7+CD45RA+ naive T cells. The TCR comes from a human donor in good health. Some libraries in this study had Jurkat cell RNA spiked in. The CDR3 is CASSLTGPSGSEQYF. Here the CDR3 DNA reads TGTGCCAGCAGCTTAACAGGTCCTAGCGGGAGCGAGCAGTACTTC.